This is a list of T cell receptor beta chains from one sample in a study of shared clonotypes between healthy human individuals. Produced via immunoSEQ multiplex PCR; TCRdb's table is partial and in-frame only. The repertoire holds roughly 2.1 million clones, with under 95% as singletons. Sequences were obtained from naive CD8+ T cells from PBMCs. The receptors originated from a man between 18 and 35 years old in good health. Some clones in this sample may be carry-over from other donors' samples. The CDR3 runs from the conserved cysteine through the conserved F or W. The order of the fields is clone size, D gene, J gene, V gene, CDR3 protein, CDR3 DNA. A D gene is named only where the DNA matches it firmly. Not every row has a clone size; where given, it reads once, few, many or a size class.

clone_size: .
d_call: .
j_call: TRBJ1-1
v_call: TRBV9
cdr3_aa: CASSVLGAGDYTEAFF
cdr3_nt: TGTGCCAGCAGCGTACTCGGCGCAGGGGATTACACTGAAGCTTTCTTT

clone_size: .
d_call: TRBD2
j_call: TRBJ2-1
v_call: TRBV5-6
cdr3_aa: CASSLAIGAGVFSEQFF
cdr3_nt: TGTGCCAGCAGCTTGGCCATCGGCGCGGGAGTATTTAGTGAGCAGTTCTTC

clone_size: few
d_call: TRBD1
j_call: TRBJ1-1
v_call: TRBV9
cdr3_aa: CASSVDRGDTEAFF
cdr3_nt: TGTGCCAGCAGCGTCGACAGGGGTGACACTGAAGCTTTCTTT

clone_size: .
d_call: .
j_call: TRBJ1-2
v_call: TRBV27
cdr3_aa: CASSLTVSYGYTF
cdr3_nt: TGTGCCAGCAGTCTCACAGTTAGCTATGGCTACACCTTC

clone_size: .
d_call: .
j_call: TRBJ1-2
v_call: TRBV19
cdr3_aa: CASSNEGPQWNYGYTF
cdr3_nt: TGTGCCAGTAGTAATGAGGGCCCCCAGTGGAACTATGGCTACACCTTC

clone_size: .
d_call: TRBD2
j_call: TRBJ2-2
v_call: TRBV7-9
cdr3_aa: CASSLRLREATGELFF
cdr3_nt: TGTGCCAGCAGCTTACGTTTGCGGGAGGCCACCGGGGAGCTGTTTTTT

clone_size: .
d_call: .
j_call: TRBJ1-1
v_call: TRBV7-9
cdr3_aa: CASSPRGWTEAFF
cdr3_nt: TGTGCCAGCAGCCCCAGGGGATGGACTGAAGCTTTCTTT

clone_size: .
d_call: TRBD2
j_call: TRBJ2-7
v_call: TRBV5-4
cdr3_aa: CASSFTSGISTYEQYF
cdr3_nt: TGTGCCAGCAGCTTTACTAGCGGGATCTCGACCTACGAGCAGTACTTC

clone_size: .
d_call: TRBD1
j_call: TRBJ2-1
v_call: TRBV4-2
cdr3_aa: CASSQDRGTGYNEQFF
cdr3_nt: TGTGCCAGCAGCCAAGATCGAGGGACAGGGTACAATGAGCAGTTCTTC

clone_size: .
d_call: .
j_call: TRBJ2-1
v_call: TRBV6-4
cdr3_aa: CASSDSTLNNEQFF
cdr3_nt: TGTGCCAGCAGTGACTCGACCCTCAACAATGAGCAGTTCTTC

clone_size: .
d_call: .
j_call: TRBJ2-1
v_call: TRBV6-1
cdr3_aa: CASTRGLNEQFF
cdr3_nt: TGTGCCAGCACCAGAGGCCTGAATGAGCAGTTCTTC

clone_size: .
d_call: .
j_call: TRBJ2-7
v_call: TRBV7-9
cdr3_aa: CASSARDAFSYEQYF
cdr3_nt: TGTGCCAGCAGCGCCCGGGACGCCTTCTCCTACGAGCAGTACTTC

clone_size: .
d_call: TRBD1
j_call: TRBJ1-5
v_call: TRBV6-6
cdr3_aa: CASSPSGTGYQPQHF
cdr3_nt: TGTGCCAGCAGTCCGTCCGGGACAGGGTATCAGCCCCAGCATTTT

clone_size: .
d_call: .
j_call: TRBJ2-7
v_call: TRBV7-3
cdr3_aa: CASSKDYYYEQYF
cdr3_nt: TGTGCCAGCAGCAAGGACTACTACTACGAGCAGTACTTC

clone_size: .
d_call: .
j_call: TRBJ1-4
v_call: TRBV15
cdr3_aa: CATSRGGGADEKLFF
cdr3_nt: TGTGCCACCAGCAGAGGAGGGGGAGCTGATGAAAAACTGTTTTTT

clone_size: .
d_call: TRBD2
j_call: TRBJ2-1
v_call: TRBV27
cdr3_aa: CASSLTGLGDEQFF
cdr3_nt: TGTGCCAGCAGTTTAACGGGACTAGGGGATGAGCAGTTCTTC

clone_size: .
d_call: .
j_call: TRBJ1-1
v_call: TRBV19
cdr3_aa: CASNPGEGLGTEAFF
cdr3_nt: TGTGCCAGTAATCCAGGGGAGGGATTGGGTACTGAAGCTTTCTTT

clone_size: .
d_call: TRBD1
j_call: TRBJ2-7
v_call: TRBV7-8
cdr3_aa: CASSGTGNMIYEQYF
cdr3_nt: TGTGCCAGCAGTGGGACAGGGAACATGATCTACGAGCAGTACTTC

clone_size: .
d_call: TRBD2
j_call: TRBJ2-7
v_call: TRBV4-1
cdr3_aa: CASSQVSSGSYEQYF
cdr3_nt: TGCGCCAGCAGCCAAGTCTCTAGCGGGAGCTACGAGCAGTACTTC

clone_size: .
d_call: TRBD2
j_call: TRBJ2-3
v_call: TRBV30
cdr3_aa: CAWSVVVAGGTDTQYF
cdr3_nt: TGTGCCTGGAGTGTAGTGGTAGCGGGAGGCACAGATACGCAGTATTTT

clone_size: .
d_call: .
j_call: TRBJ2-5
v_call: TRBV29-1
cdr3_aa: CSVDLGAAQETQYF
cdr3_nt: TGCAGCGTTGATCTGGGGGCCGCACAAGAGACCCAGTACTTC

clone_size: .
d_call: .
j_call: TRBJ2-5
v_call: TRBV6-5
cdr3_aa: CASSLEGETQYF
cdr3_nt: TGTGCCAGCAGCCTAGAAGGGGAGACCCAGTACTTC

clone_size: .
d_call: TRBD2
j_call: TRBJ2-1
v_call: TRBV9
cdr3_aa: CASSGPGTSFNNEQFF
cdr3_nt: TGTGCCAGCAGCGGCCCCGGGACTAGCTTTAATAATGAGCAGTTCTTC

clone_size: .
d_call: TRBD2
j_call: TRBJ2-1
v_call: TRBV9
cdr3_aa: CASSVPQGLASSYNEQFF
cdr3_nt: TGTGCCAGCAGCGTCCCCCAGGGACTAGCGAGCTCCTACAATGAGCAGTTCTTC

clone_size: .
d_call: TRBD2
j_call: TRBJ2-1
v_call: TRBV7-9
cdr3_aa: CASSQSAREGNEQFF
cdr3_nt: TGTGCCAGCTCTCAGTCAGCCCGGGAGGGAAATGAGCAGTTCTTC

clone_size: .
d_call: .
j_call: TRBJ2-5
v_call: TRBV29-1
cdr3_aa: CSVRTTFGETQYF
cdr3_nt: TGCAGCGTGAGGACTACCTTTGGCGAGACCCAGTACTTC

clone_size: .
d_call: .
j_call: TRBJ1-4
v_call: TRBV19
cdr3_aa: CASSERGKTNEKLFF
cdr3_nt: TGTGCCAGTAGTGAGAGGGGTAAAACTAATGAAAAACTGTTTTTT

clone_size: .
d_call: TRBD2
j_call: TRBJ2-7
v_call: TRBV5-6
cdr3_aa: CASSPGLAGGFGYEQYF
cdr3_nt: TGTGCCAGCAGCCCGGGACTAGCGGGAGGGTTCGGCTACGAGCAGTACTTC

clone_size: .
d_call: .
j_call: TRBJ1-1
v_call: TRBV5-1
cdr3_aa: CASSPGRREATEAFF
cdr3_nt: TGCGCCAGCAGCCCTGGACGGCGAGAGGCCACTGAAGCTTTCTTT

clone_size: once
d_call: .
j_call: TRBJ1-4
v_call: TRBV10-3
cdr3_aa: CAISESRATNEKLFF
cdr3_nt: TGTGCCATCAGTGAGTCTCGGGCAACTAATGAAAAACTGTTTTTT

clone_size: .
d_call: .
j_call: TRBJ1-2
v_call: TRBV5-5
cdr3_aa: CASSSTRGNYGYTF
cdr3_nt: TGTGCCAGCAGCTCTACTCGGGGAAACTATGGCTACACCTTC

clone_size: .
d_call: TRBD1
j_call: TRBJ2-5
v_call: TRBV7-8
cdr3_aa: CASSWRDREETQYF
cdr3_nt: TGTGCCAGCAGCTGGCGGGACAGGGAAGAGACCCAGTACTTC

clone_size: .
d_call: TRBD2
j_call: TRBJ2-1
v_call: TRBV4-1
cdr3_aa: CASSPRTSGEQFF
cdr3_nt: TGCGCCAGCAGCCCACGGACTAGCGGGGAGCAGTTCTTC

clone_size: .
d_call: .
j_call: TRBJ2-5
v_call: TRBV6-5
cdr3_aa: CASSPETDQETQYF
cdr3_nt: TGTGCCAGCAGTCCGGAGACAGACCAAGAGACCCAGTACTTC

clone_size: .
d_call: TRBD2
j_call: TRBJ2-1
v_call: TRBV9
cdr3_aa: CASSVTLTSGIQNEQFF
cdr3_nt: TGTGCCAGCAGCGTTACTCTGACTAGCGGGATACAGAATGAGCAGTTCTTC

clone_size: .
d_call: TRBD2
j_call: TRBJ2-1
v_call: TRBV10-3
cdr3_aa: CAIDGGSNEQFF
cdr3_nt: TGTGCCATCGACGGGGGGAGCAATGAGCAGTTCTTC

clone_size: .
d_call: .
j_call: TRBJ2-1
v_call: TRBV11-3
cdr3_aa: CASSLAPAGYQNEQFF
cdr3_nt: TGTGCCAGCAGCTTAGCTCCGGCAGGGTATCAAAATGAGCAGTTCTTC

clone_size: .
d_call: .
j_call: TRBJ1-2
v_call: TRBV10-3
cdr3_aa: CAISGPFEGNYGYTF
cdr3_nt: TGTGCCATCAGTGGTCCGTTTGAGGGCAACTATGGCTACACCTTC

clone_size: once
d_call: .
j_call: TRBJ1-1
v_call: TRBV5-4
cdr3_aa: CASSLGTLNTEAFF
cdr3_nt: TGTGCCAGCAGCTTAGGCACCCTGAACACTGAAGCTTTCTTT

clone_size: .
d_call: TRBD1
j_call: TRBJ1-5
v_call: TRBV7-2
cdr3_aa: CASSTTGGGQPQHF
cdr3_nt: TGTGCCAGCAGTACCACAGGGGGCGGTCAGCCCCAGCATTTT

clone_size: .
d_call: .
j_call: TRBJ2-6
v_call: TRBV5-4
cdr3_aa: CASSFRPSGANVLTF
cdr3_nt: TGTGCCAGCAGCTTTCGTCCCTCTGGGGCCAACGTCCTGACTTTC

clone_size: .
d_call: TRBD2
j_call: TRBJ2-1
v_call: TRBV13
cdr3_aa: CASKGTSGHNEQFF
cdr3_nt: TGTGCCAGCAAAGGGACTAGCGGACACAATGAGCAGTTCTTC

clone_size: few
d_call: .
j_call: TRBJ1-2
v_call: TRBV4-1
cdr3_aa: CASSQVGDYGYTF
cdr3_nt: TGCGCCAGCAGCCAAGTTGGAGATTATGGCTACACCTTC

clone_size: .
d_call: .
j_call: TRBJ1-3
v_call: TRBV28
cdr3_aa: CASSSPGTTILGNTIYF
cdr3_nt: TGTGCCAGCAGTTCCCCAGGGACCACTATCCTGGGAAACACCATATATTTT

clone_size: once
d_call: TRBD2
j_call: TRBJ2-1
v_call: TRBV9
cdr3_aa: CASSPDFTGTSVNEQFF
cdr3_nt: TGTGCCAGCAGCCCCGACTTCACAGGGACTAGCGTCAATGAGCAGTTCTTC

clone_size: .
d_call: .
j_call: TRBJ1-2
v_call: TRBV4-2
cdr3_aa: CASSPASQGGYGYTF
cdr3_nt: TGTGCCAGCAGCCCGGCTTCACAGGGAGGCTATGGCTACACCTTC

clone_size: .
d_call: .
j_call: TRBJ2-7
v_call: TRBV29-1
cdr3_aa: CSGSGTSHEQYF
cdr3_nt: TGCAGCGGCTCCGGGACGAGCCACGAGCAGTACTTC

clone_size: .
d_call: TRBD1
j_call: TRBJ2-3
v_call: TRBV29-1
cdr3_aa: CSVEFTGASTDTQYF
cdr3_nt: TGCAGCGTTGAATTTACAGGGGCATCGACAGATACGCAGTATTTT

clone_size: .
d_call: .
j_call: TRBJ1-5
v_call: TRBV19
cdr3_aa: CAASGLPREPQHF
cdr3_nt: TGTGCCGCCTCCGGGCTCCCGAGGGAGCCCCAGCATTTT

clone_size: .
d_call: TRBD1
j_call: TRBJ1-1
v_call: TRBV29-1
cdr3_aa: CSVETGIAFF
cdr3_nt: TGCAGCGTGGAGACAGGGATAGCTTTCTTT

clone_size: .
d_call: .
j_call: TRBJ2-5
v_call: TRBV4-1
cdr3_aa: CASSSGQVQETQYF
cdr3_nt: TGCGCCAGCAGCTCGGGGCAGGTCCAAGAGACCCAGTACTTC

clone_size: .
d_call: TRBD1
j_call: TRBJ2-7
v_call: TRBV27
cdr3_aa: CASSFGTGANEQYF
cdr3_nt: TGTGCCAGCAGTTTTGGGACAGGGGCTAACGAGCAGTACTTC

clone_size: .
d_call: TRBD1
j_call: TRBJ2-7
v_call: TRBV19
cdr3_aa: CASSILGSGTGSSEQYF
cdr3_nt: TGTGCCAGTAGTATTTTGGGCTCCGGGACAGGGTCTTCCGAGCAGTACTTC

clone_size: .
d_call: .
j_call: TRBJ2-7
v_call: TRBV2
cdr3_aa: CASSEFRGAGYEQYF
cdr3_nt: TGTGCCAGCAGTGAATTTCGGGGCGCTGGCTACGAGCAGTACTTC

clone_size: .
d_call: .
j_call: TRBJ1-5
v_call: TRBV7-9
cdr3_aa: CASSSGQPQHF
cdr3_nt: TGTGCCAGCAGTTCGGGTCAGCCCCAGCATTTT

clone_size: .
d_call: .
j_call: TRBJ1-1
v_call: TRBV5-1
cdr3_aa: CASSLVQGNTEAFF
cdr3_nt: TGCGCCAGCAGCTTAGTGCAGGGGAACACTGAAGCTTTCTTT

clone_size: once
d_call: .
j_call: TRBJ2-7
v_call: TRBV9
cdr3_aa: CASSVAAGYEQYF
cdr3_nt: TGTGCCAGCAGCGTAGCCGCGGGCTACGAGCAGTACTTC